Listed below are T cell receptor beta chains from one sample, sequenced in a study of blood T cell repertoires in COVID-19. Sequenced by immunoSEQ multiplex PCR; TCRdb stores in-frame clones only, minus some. The table has some 180,000 clones, roughly 80% seen once. Material: peripheral blood. The receptors originated from a man aged 60 to 69 with acute or convalescent COVID-19. The CDR3 runs from the conserved cysteine through the conserved F or W.

v_call cdr3_length cdr3_aa
TRBV6-2/TRBV6-3 16 CASSYTGGTASYGYTF
TRBV10-3 18 CATVLGLAGASSYNEQFF
TRBV2 15 CASRVDSGSNQPQHF
TRBV12-3/TRBV12-4 12 CASTIQGNEQYF
TRBV12-5 15 CASGPGTSVAGEQFF
TRBV7-9 16 CASSYLAGVSLNEQFF
TRBV19 17 CASSIVGGTGLYSPLHF
TRBV19 15 CASSILTVSGNTIYF
TRBV9 18 CASSMLAGGRGSYNEQFF
TRBV19 12 CASSMRNSPLHF
TRBV4-2 18 CASSQGLAGGPSTDTQYF
TRBV12-3/TRBV12-4 12 CASSQSRNTIYF
TRBV29-1 14 CSVESSRAYYGYTF
TRBV27 14 CASNRQGPNTEAFF
TRBV5-1 15 CASSPGSSSGNTIYF
TRBV5-1 18 CASSLAVEADRLSYEQYF
TRBV2 19 CASSEAGGPSAYSNQPQHF
TRBV7-9 15 CASSLDGDGRNIQYF
TRBV29-1 11 CSVERYNEQFF
TRBV30 13 CAQTSSLGRELFF
TRBV10-3 13 CATQGYRSYEQYF
TRBV7-9 14 CASSVRRGGNEQFF
TRBV19 18 CASSIVPNRQGGVQPQHF
TRBV28 15 CASSSLGGQVNEQFF
TRBV4-3 15 CASSNLAGVTGELFF
TRBV4-1 15 CASSTPGTTNEKLFF
TRBV11-2 14 CASSLGTGGLEQYF
TRBV9 19 CASSPQMGGGLGLPNEQYF
TRBV6-5 13 CASRDRDNSPLHF
TRBV28 15 CASSLNLAGGYEQYF
TRBV6-5 15 CASRPSGTLAYEQYF
TRBV6-6 15 CASSPGTGGSREQYF
TRBV19 15 CASSIGGYLGTEAFF
TRBV5-4 15 CASSSRDRGNYGYTF
TRBV6-5 15 CASSPRTGNNSPLHF
TRBV29-1 16 CSVEPLAGLAGETQYF
TRBV7-9 18 CASSHLGGTRSTNEKLFF
TRBV27 14 CASSPGLHSYEQYF
TRBV28 14 CASSLGGSGLEQYF
TRBV4-1 14 CASSQGQVTYEQYF
TRBV2 11 CASRLTDGYTF
TRBV6-5 15 CASSKLAGSTDTQYF
TRBV24-1 13 CATMARNTGELFF
TRBV7-2 14 CASSKRTGPYEQYF
TRBV3-1/TRBV3-2 13 CASSQDSNYGYTF
TRBV5-1 13 CASSYREGTEAFF
TRBV24-1 13 CATSEAGTGKAFF
TRBV2 15 CATAAGGGRWNEQFF
TRBV7-3 14 CASSLDREQETQYF
TRBV4-3 15 CASSQSTGTGYGYTF
TRBV9 15 CASSVDGGGYEKLFF
TRBV7-2 13 CASSLLAGNTIYF
TRBV6-2/TRBV6-3 16 CASSYFSRTGGNGYTF